The source of this TCR beta chain is a study of blood T cell repertoires in COVID-19 (dated by TCRdb to 2019 to 2021). As for the study more broadly: Collaborator samples came from the United States, Italy and Spain and covered acute and convalescent phases of COVID-19. The material from the prospective study consisted of cDNA or gDNA derived from T cells, B-cell-depleted T cells, or PBMCs. Deeply sampled blood TCRbeta repertoires from subjects exposed to, actively infected with, or recovered from COVID-19 were included in the dataset. The repertoires were released in a freely available public database meant as a resource for research on the immune response to SARS-CoV-2. Samples were obtained from the ongoing ImmuneRACE study (first 160 participants) and from about 1,300 subjects provided by 6 global collaborators. Nearly every sample came with metadata listing a de-identified subject ID, COVID-19 status, age in years and sex. Where HLA class I and class II types were available, the types were taken from metadata supplied by the sample provider, not from assay-based typing.

General findings and caveats noted by the study authors: How much clinical and demographic metadata was included differed by source and by participant, and the metadata was provided uncurated.

Collaborating institutions collected whole blood in K2EDTA tubes following their own protocols. For TCRbeta analysis, collaborators shipped samples in one of three forms: frozen whole blood, isolated PBMCs, or DNA extracted from either of those sample types. To note about this clone: Its antigen is not yet known. No base quality information exists; no much larger clone differs at one position.

Ends trimmed: V by 5 bases, J by 5 bases; bases unmatched to a gene: 5. The CDR3, cysteine through phenylalanine, is 14 amino acids long. The entry retains the CDR3 DNA only, 42 bases that are in frame from base 1. Via the germline V gene, CDR1 is SNHLY and CDR2 FYNNEI. TCRbeta CDR3 regions were amplified from genomic DNA by means of the immunoSEQ Assay, a bias-controlled multiplex PCR. In the paper's pipeline: Nucleated cell counts per sample were estimated from amplification of reference gene primers within the assay. To quantify the absolute abundance of each unique TCRbeta CDR3 rearrangement, sequence reads were collapsed and filtered. For each sample, productive Simpson clonality was calculated by taking the square root of Simpson's diversity index across productive rearrangements. In TCRdb, the immuneACCESS table is reduced to in-frame sequences with V and J assigned. These tables do not hold every clone; where another copy was compared, an unresolved V gene accounts for under half, and the others remain unexplained. That table gives V, J and clone size, and the DNA gave D and trimming. A total of roughly 380,000 clones appear in this sample, 85% of them only once. The ten most abundant clones make up approximately 3.7% of the sample.

The sample was peripheral blood. In this chain, TRBV2 is recombined with TRBJ1-2; 10 middle bases align to TRBD1. The TCR sequence derives from a woman younger than 30 with acute or convalescent COVID-19. CDR3 protein: CASSRQGAEYGYTF. The DNA reads as follows: TGTGCCAGCAGTAGACAGGGGGCGGAGTATGGCTACACCTTC.